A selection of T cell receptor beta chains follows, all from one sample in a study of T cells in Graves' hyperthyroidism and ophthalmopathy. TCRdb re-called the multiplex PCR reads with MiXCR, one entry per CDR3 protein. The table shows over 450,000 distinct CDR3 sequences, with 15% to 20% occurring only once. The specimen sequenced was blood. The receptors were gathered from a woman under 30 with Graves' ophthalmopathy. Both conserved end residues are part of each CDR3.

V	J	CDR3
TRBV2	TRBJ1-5	CASRETGNQPQHF
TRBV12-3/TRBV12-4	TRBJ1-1	CNPWGLGLPNTEAFF
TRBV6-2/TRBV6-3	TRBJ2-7	CASSRLAGDVGEQYF
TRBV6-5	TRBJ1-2	CASSYSIKGGGDYGYTF
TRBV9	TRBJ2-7	CASTAPSSYEQYF
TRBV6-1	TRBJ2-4	CASSEASGGSGNIQYF
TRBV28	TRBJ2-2	CASSPRRGWLADTGELFF
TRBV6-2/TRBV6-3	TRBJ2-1	CASSYSRGYEQFF
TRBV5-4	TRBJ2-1	CASSQGEATYNEQFF
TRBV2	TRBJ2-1	CASSALRYNEQFF
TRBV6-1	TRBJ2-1	CASRSDRESGDEQFF
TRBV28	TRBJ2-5	CASSLGRQETQYF